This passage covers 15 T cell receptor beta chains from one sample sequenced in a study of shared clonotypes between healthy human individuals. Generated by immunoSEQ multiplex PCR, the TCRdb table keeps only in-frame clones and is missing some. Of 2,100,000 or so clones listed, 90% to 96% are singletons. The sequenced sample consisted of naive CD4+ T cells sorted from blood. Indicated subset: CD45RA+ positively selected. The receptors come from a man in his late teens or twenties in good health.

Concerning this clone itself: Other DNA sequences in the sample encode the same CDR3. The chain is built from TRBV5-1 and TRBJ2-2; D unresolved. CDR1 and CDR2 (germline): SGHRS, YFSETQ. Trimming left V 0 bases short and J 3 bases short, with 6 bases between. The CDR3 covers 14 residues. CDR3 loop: CASSLEADTGELFF. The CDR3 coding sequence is TGCGCCAGCAGCTTGGAGGCAGACACCGGGGAGCTGTTTTTT.

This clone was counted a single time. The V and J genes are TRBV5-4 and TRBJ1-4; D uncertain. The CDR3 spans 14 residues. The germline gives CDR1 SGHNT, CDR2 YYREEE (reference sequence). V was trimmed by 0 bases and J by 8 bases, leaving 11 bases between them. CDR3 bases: TGTGCCAGCAGCTTGGGGGGTCTGAAGGAAAAACTGTTTTTT. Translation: CASSLGGLKEKLFF.

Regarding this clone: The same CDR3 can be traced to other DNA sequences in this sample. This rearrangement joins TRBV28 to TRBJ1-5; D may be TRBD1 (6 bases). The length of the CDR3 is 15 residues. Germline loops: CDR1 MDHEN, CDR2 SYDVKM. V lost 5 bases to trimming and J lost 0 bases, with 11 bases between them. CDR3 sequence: CASSPDSYSNQPQHF. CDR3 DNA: TGTGCCAGCAGTCCGGACAGCTATAGCAATCAGCCCCAGCATTTT.

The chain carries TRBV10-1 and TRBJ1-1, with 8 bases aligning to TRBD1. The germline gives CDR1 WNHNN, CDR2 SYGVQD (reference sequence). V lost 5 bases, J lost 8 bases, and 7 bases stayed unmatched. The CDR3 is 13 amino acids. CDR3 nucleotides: TGCGCCAGCAGTATCGACAGGGGAGCCGAAGCTTTCTTT. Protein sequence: CASSIDRGAEAFF.

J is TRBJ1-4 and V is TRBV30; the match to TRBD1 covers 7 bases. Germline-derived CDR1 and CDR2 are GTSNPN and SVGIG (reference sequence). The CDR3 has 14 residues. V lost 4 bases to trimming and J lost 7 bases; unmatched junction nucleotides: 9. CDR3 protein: CAWNRQGISEKLFF. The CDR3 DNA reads TGTGCCTGGAACAGACAGGGAATATCTGAAAAACTGTTTTTT.

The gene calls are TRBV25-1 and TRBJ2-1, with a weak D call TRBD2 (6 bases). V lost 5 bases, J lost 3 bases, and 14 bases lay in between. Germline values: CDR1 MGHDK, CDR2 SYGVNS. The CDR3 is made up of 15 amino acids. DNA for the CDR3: TGTGCCAGCAGTAGACCGGGACTTAGCTACAATGAGCAGTTCTTC. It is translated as CASSRPGLSYNEQFF.

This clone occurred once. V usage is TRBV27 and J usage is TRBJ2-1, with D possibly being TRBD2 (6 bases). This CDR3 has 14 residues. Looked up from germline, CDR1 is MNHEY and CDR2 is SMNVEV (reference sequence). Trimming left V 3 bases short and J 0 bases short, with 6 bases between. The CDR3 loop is CASSFGSSYNEQFF. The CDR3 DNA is TGTGCCAGCAGTTTCGGGAGCTCCTACAATGAGCAGTTCTTC.

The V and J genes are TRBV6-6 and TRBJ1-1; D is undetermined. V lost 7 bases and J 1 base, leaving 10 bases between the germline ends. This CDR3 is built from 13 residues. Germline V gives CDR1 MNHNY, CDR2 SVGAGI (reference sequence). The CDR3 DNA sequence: TGTGCCAGCAAAATTGGGAAGAACACTGAAGCTTTCTTT. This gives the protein CASKIGKNTEAFF.

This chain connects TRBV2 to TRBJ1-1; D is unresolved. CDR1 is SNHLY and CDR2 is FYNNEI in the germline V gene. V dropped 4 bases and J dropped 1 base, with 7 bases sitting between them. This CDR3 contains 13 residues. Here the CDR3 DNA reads TGTGCCAGCAGTGTTAAGAGGAACACTGAAGCTTTCTTT. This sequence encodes CASSVKRNTEAFF.

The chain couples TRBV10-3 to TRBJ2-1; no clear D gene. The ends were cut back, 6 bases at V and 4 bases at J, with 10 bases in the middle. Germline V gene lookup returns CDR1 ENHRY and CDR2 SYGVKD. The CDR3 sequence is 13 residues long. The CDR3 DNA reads TGTGCCATCAGGAACAGTGGGTACAATGAGCAGTTCTTC. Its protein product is CAIRNSGYNEQFF.

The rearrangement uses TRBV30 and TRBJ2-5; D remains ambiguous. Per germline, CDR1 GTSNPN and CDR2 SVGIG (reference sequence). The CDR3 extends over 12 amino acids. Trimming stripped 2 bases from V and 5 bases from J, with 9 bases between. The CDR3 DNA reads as TGTGCCTGGAGTCAACAGAAGGAGACCCAGTACTTC. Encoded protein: CAWSQQKETQYF.

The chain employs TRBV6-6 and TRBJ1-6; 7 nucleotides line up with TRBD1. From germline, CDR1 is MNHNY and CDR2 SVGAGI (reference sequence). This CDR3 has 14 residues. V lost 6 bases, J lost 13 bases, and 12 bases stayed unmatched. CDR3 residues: CASRPQGPGSPLHF. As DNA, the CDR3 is TGTGCCAGCAGACCACAGGGGCCGGGATCGCCCCTCCACTTT.

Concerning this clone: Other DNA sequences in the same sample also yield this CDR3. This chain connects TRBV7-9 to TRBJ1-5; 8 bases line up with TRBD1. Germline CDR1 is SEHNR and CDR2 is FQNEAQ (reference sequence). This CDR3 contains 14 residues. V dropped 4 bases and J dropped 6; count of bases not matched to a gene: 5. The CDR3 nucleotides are TGTGCCAGCAGCTCGGACAGGGTGGGTCAGCCCCAGCATTTT. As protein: CASSSDRVGQPQHF.

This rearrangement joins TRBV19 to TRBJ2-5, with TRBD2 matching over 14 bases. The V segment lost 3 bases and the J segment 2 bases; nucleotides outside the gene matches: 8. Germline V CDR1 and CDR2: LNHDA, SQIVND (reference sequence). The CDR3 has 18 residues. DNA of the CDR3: TGTGCCAGTAGTATTGGACTAGCGGGAGGTGGTGCACAAGAGACCCAGTACTTC. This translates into CASSIGLAGGGAQETQYF.

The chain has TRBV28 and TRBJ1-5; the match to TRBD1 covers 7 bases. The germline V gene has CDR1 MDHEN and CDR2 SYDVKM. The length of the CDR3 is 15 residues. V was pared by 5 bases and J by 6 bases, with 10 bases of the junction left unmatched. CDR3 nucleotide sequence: TGTGCCAGCAGTCAGACAGGGTCAGGGGGTCAGCCCCAGCATTTT. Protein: CASSQTGSGGQPQHF.